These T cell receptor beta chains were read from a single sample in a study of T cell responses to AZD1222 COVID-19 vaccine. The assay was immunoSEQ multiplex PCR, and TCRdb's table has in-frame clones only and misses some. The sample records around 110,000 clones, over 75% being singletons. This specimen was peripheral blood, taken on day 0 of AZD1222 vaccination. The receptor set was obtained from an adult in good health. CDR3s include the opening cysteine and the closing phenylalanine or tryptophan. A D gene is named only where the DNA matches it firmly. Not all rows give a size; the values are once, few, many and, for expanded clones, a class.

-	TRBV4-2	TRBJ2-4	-	CASSQDVGIASKNIQYF	TGTGCCAGCAGCCAAGACGTGGGTATAGCCTCCAAAAACATTCAGTACTTC
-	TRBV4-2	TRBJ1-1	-	CASSQGQRNTEAFF	TGTGCCAGCAGCCAAGGACAGAGGAACACTGAAGCTTTCTTT
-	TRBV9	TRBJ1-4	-	CASSVGGKNEKLFF	TGTGCCAGCAGCGTAGGAGGGAAGAATGAAAAACTGTTTTTT
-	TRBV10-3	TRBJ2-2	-	CAISGTANTGELFF	TGTGCCATCAGTGGGACGGCGAACACCGGGGAGCTGTTTTTT
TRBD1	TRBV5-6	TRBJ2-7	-	CASSSDRDYEQYF	TGTGCCAGCAGCTCCGACAGGGACTACGAGCAGTACTTC
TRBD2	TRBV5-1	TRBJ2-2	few	CASSLAPGLAVTGELFF	TGCGCCAGCAGCTTGGCCCCGGGACTAGCGGTCACCGGGGAGCTGTTTTTT
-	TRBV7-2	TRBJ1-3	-	CASSLAVSAGNTIYF	TGTGCCAGCAGCTTAGCGGTATCGGCTGGAAACACCATATATTTT
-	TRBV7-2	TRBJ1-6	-	CASSLAGGNNSPLHF	TGTGCCAGCAGCTTAGCCGGAGGGAATAATTCACCCCTCCACTTT
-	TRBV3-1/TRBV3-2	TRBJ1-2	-	CASSTPAELGYTF	TGTGCCAGCAGCACCCCAGCAGAGTTGGGCTACACCTTC
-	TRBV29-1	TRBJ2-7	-	CSCRGTYEQYF	TGCAGCTGTCGGGGAACCTACGAGCAGTACTTC
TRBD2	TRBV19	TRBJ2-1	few	CASTTSGGTTNEQFF	TGTGCCAGTACCACCTCCGGGGGGACTACAAATGAGCAGTTCTTC
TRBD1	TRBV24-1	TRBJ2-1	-	CATRAGGTGANEQFF	TGTGCCACCAGGGCAGGGGGGACAGGTGCCAATGAGCAGTTCTTC
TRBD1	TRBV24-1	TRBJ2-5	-	CATSGGTALQETQYF	TGTGCCACCAGTGGGGGGACAGCCCTGCAAGAGACCCAGTACTTC
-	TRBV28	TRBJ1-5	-	CASSFAREGNQPQHF	TGTGCCAGCAGTTTTGCCAGGGAGGGCAATCAGCCCCAGCATTTT
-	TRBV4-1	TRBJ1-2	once	CASSQARTGIDGYTF	TGCGCCAGCAGCCAGGCCCGTACAGGGATTGATGGCTACACCTTC
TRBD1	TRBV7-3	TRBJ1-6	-	CASSQGQGNNSPLHF	TGTGCCAGCAGCCAAGGACAGGGAAATAATTCACCCCTCCACTTT
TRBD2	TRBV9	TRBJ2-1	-	CASSVASLESRTSLYNEQFF	TGTGCCAGCAGCGTAGCCTCTCTGGAATCAAGGACTAGCCTTTACAATGAGCAGTTCTTC
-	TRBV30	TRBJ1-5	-	CAWARGADQPQHF	TGTGCCTGGGCTAGAGGGGCCGATCAGCCCCAGCATTTT
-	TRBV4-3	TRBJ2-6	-	CASSQEFSFPGANVLTF	TGCGCCAGCAGCCAAGAATTCAGCTTTCCTGGGGCCAACGTCCTGACTTTC
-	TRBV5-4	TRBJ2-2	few	CASTSFGTGELFF	TGTGCCAGCACTTCGTTTGGCACCGGGGAGCTGTTTTTT
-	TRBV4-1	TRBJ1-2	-	CATHGGYGYTF	TGCGCCACCCACGGGGGCTATGGCTACACCTTC
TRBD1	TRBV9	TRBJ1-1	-	CASSVNRGTEAFF	TGTGCCAGCAGCGTAAACAGGGGGACTGAAGCTTTCTTT
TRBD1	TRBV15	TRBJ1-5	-	CATSRAWDRGRTDQPQHF	TGTGCCACCAGCAGAGCCTGGGACAGGGGGCGCACCGACCAGCCCCAGCATTTT
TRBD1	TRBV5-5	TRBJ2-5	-	CASSLAATGSSQETQYF	TGTGCCAGCAGCTTGGCGGCGACAGGGTCATCCCAAGAGACCCAGTACTTC
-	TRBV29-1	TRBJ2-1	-	CSGTRASGAIF	TGCAGCGGGACGAGGGCCTCCGGGGCGATCTTC
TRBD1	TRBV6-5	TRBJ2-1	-	CASSRTGANEQFF	TGTGCCAGCAGTCGAACAGGGGCCAATGAGCAGTTCTTC
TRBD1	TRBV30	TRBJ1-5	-	CAWSRQGAQPQHF	TGTGCCTGGAGTCGCCAGGGGGCTCAGCCCCAGCATTTT
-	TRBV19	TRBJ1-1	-	CASSIWGAGKNTEAFF	TGTGCCAGTAGTATATGGGGCGCGGGTAAGAACACTGAAGCTTTCTTT
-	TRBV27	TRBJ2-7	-	CASRGLRDPEAYEQYF	TGTGCCAGCAGGGGACTCCGGGACCCCGAGGCCTACGAGCAGTACTTC